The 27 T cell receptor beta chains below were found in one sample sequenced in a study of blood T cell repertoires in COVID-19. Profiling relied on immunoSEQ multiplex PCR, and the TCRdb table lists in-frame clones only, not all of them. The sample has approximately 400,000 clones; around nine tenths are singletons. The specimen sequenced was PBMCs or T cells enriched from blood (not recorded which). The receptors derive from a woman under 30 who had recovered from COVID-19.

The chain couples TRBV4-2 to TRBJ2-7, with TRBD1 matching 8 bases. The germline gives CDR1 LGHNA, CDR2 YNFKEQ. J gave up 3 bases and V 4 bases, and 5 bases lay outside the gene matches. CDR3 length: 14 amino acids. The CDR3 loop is CASSPGTGNYEQYF. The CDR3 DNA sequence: TGTGCCAGCAGCCCCGGGACAGGCAACTACGAGCAGTACTTC.

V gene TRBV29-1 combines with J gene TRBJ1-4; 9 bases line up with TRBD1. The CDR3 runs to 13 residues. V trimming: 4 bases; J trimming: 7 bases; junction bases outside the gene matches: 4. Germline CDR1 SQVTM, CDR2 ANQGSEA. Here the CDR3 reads CSVGRQGGEKLFF. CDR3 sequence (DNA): TGCAGCGTTGGGAGACAGGGGGGTGAAAAACTGTTTTTT.

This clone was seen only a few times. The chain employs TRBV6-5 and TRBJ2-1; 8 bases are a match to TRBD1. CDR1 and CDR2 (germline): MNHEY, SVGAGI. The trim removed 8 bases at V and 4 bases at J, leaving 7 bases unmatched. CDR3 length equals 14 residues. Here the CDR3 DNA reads TGTGCCAGCGAGCAGGGACAGGTATACAATGAGCAGTTCTTC. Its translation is CASEQGQVYNEQFF.

The CDR3 spells CASSPRGSNTGELFF. CDR3 in DNA: TGCGCCAGCAGCCCCAGGGGGTCCAACACCGGGGAGCTGTTTTTT. The chain employs TRBV5-1 and TRBJ2-2, with 7 bases lining up with TRBD1. Germline CDR1 reads SGHRS; CDR2 reads YFSETQ. The junction had 5 bases not matched to a gene; V was cut back by 4 bases and J by 2 bases. CDR3 size: 15 residues.

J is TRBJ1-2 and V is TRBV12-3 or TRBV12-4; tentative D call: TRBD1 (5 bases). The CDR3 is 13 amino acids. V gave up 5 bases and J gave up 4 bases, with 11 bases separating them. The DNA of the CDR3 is TGTGCCAGCAGTCATCAGGGTGTCTATGGCTACACCTTC. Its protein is CASSHQGVYGYTF.

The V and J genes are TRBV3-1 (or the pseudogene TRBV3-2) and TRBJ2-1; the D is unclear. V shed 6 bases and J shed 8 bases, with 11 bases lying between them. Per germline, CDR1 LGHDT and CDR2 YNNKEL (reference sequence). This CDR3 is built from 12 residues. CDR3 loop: CASSHSWDEQFF. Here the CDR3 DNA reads TGTGCCAGCAGTCACAGCTGGGATGAGCAGTTCTTC.

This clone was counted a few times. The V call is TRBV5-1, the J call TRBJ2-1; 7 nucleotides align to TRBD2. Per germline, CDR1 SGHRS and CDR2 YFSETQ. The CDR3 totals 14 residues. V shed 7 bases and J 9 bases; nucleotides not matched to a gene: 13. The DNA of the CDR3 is TGCGCCAGCGCTATCCGGGACTATAGGGTTGAGCAGTTCTTC. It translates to CASAIRDYRVEQFF.

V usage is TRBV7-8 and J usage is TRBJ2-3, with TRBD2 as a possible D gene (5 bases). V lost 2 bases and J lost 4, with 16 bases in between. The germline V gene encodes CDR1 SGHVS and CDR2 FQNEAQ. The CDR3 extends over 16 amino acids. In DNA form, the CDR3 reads TGTGCCAGCAGCTTAATTGCGGGCTGGGATTCAGATACGCAGTATTTT. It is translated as CASSLIAGWDSDTQYF.

This CDR3 reads CASSPPTGIYEQYF. DNA of the CDR3: TGTGCCAGCAGTCCACCGACAGGAATCTACGAGCAGTACTTC. V usage is TRBV9 and J usage is TRBJ2-7; possible D gene TRBD1, 6 bases. V lost 5 bases to trimming and J lost 3 bases, with 15 bases between them. The CDR3 consists of 14 residues. Germline V CDR1 and CDR2: SGDLS, YYNGEE.

The CDR3 DNA reads as TGTGCCAGTAGTCCTCTAGCGGGGGGGCAGTATTTT. Protein: CASSPLAGGQYF. The rearrangement joins TRBV19 to TRBJ2-3; 11 bases map to TRBD2. Germline-derived CDR1 and CDR2 are LNHDA and SQIVND (reference sequence). J lost 11 bases, V lost 5 bases, and 3 bases had no gene match. The CDR3 consists of 12 residues.

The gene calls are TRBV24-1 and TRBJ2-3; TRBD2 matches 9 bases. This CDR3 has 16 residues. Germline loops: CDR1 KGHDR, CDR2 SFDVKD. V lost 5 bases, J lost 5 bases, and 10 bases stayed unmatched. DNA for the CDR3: TGTGCCACCAGTGCGTCTAGCGGGGAATTGAGAGATACGCAGTATTTT. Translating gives CATSASSGELRDTQYF.

The DNA of the CDR3 is TGTGCCAGCAGCTTTTCTTCTAGCGCACAAGAGACCCAGTACTTC. Its protein product is CASSFSSSAQETQYF. This chain uses TRBV7-9 with TRBJ2-5, with D perhaps matching TRBD2 (6 bases). V was trimmed by 3 bases and J by 2 bases, leaving 13 bases between them. This CDR3 is 15 amino acids long. The germline V gene encodes CDR1 SEHNR and CDR2 FQNEAQ (reference sequence).

This chain's CDR3 is CASSQAGNRLNSPLHF. CDR3 coding DNA: TGCGCCAGCAGCCAGGCCGGGAACAGACTGAATTCACCCCTCCACTTT. This chain uses TRBV4-3 with TRBJ1-6; D remains unclear. This CDR3 is 16 amino acids long. Germline values: CDR1 LGHNA, CDR2 YSLEER. The ends were cut back, 3 bases at V and 7 bases at J, with 16 bases in the middle.

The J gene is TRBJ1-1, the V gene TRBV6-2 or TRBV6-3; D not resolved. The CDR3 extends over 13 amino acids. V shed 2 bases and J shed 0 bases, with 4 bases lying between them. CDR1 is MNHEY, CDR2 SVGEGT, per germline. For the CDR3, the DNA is TGTGCCAGCAGTTACATCATGAACACTGAAGCTTTCTTT. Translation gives CASSYIMNTEAFF.

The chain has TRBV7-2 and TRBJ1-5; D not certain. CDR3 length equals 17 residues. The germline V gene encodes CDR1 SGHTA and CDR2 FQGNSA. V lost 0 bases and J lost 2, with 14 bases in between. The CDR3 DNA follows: TGTGCCAGCAGCTTAGCACCACTATCGAGCGGCAATCAGCCCCAGCATTTT. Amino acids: CASSLAPLSSGNQPQHF.

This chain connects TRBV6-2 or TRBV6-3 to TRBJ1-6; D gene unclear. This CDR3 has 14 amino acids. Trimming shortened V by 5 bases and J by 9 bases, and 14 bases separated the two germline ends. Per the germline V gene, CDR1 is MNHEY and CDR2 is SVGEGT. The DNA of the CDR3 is TGTGCCAGCAGTACCCCACCAGGTCTTTCACCCCTCCACTTT. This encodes CASSTPPGLSPLHF.

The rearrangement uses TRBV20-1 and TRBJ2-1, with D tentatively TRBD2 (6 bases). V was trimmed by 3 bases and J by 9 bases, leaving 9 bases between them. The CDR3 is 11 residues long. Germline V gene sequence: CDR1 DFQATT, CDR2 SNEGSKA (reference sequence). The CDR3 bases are TGCAGTGCTAGCCGCGGGACTGAGCAGTTCTTC. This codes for CSASRGTEQFF.

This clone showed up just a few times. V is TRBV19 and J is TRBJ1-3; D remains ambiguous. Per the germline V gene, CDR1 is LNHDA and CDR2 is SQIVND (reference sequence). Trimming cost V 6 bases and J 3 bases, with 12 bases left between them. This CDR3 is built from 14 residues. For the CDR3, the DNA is TGTGCCAGTAGCCCTACAGAGATTGGAAACACCATATATTTT. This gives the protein CASSPTEIGNTIYF.

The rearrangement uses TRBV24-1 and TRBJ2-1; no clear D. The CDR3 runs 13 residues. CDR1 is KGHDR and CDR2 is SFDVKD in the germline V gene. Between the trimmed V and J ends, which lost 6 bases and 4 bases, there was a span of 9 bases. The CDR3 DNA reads TGTGCCACCAGTCTCCCAGATTACAATGAGCAGTTCTTC. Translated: CATSLPDYNEQFF.

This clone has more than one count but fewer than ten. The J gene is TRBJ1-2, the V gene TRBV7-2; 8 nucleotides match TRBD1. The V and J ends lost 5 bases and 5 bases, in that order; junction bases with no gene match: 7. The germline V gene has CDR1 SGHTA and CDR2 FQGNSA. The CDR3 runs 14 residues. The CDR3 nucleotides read TGTGCCAGCAGCCCAGACAGGGGTCCTTATGGCTACACCTTC. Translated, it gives CASSPDRGPYGYTF.

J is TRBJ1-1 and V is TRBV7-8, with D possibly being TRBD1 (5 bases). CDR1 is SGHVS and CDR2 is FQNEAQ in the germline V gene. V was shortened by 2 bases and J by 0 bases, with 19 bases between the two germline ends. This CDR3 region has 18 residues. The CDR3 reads CASSLYGAFSFMNTEAFF. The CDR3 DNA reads TGTGCCAGCAGCTTATATGGGGCCTTCTCCTTTATGAACACTGAAGCTTTCTTT.

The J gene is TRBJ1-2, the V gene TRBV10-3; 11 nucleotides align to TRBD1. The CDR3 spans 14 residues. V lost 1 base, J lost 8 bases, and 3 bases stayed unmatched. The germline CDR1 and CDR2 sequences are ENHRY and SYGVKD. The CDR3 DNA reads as TGTGCCATCAGTGAGTTAGGACAGGGGGCAGGCTACACCTTC. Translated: CAISELGQGAGYTF.

The chain's CDR3 is CAWSAMPGAYNEKLFF. The DNA for the CDR3 is TGTGCCTGGAGTGCAATGCCAGGGGCCTACAATGAAAAACTGTTTTTT. The chain uses TRBV30 and TRBJ1-4; D possibly corresponds to TRBD1 (6 bases). Germline V gene data show CDR1 as GTSNPN and CDR2 as SVGIG (reference sequence). V lost 1 base and J 5 bases, leaving 17 bases between the germline ends. The CDR3 has 16 residues. The variable domain in full, completed from reference TRBV30 and TRBJ1-4, reads SQTIHQWPATLVQPVGSPLSLECTVEGTSNPNLYWYRQAAGRGLQLLFYSVGIGQISSEVPQNLSASRPQDRQFILSSKKLLLSDSGFYLCAWSAMPGAYNEKLFFGSGTQLSVL.

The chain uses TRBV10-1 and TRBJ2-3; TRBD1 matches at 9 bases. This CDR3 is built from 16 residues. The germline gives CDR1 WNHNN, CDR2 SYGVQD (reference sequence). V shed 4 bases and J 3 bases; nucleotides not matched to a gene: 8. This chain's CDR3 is CASSVFGDRGTDTQYF. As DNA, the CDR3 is TGCGCCAGCAGTGTCTTTGGAGACAGGGGGACAGATACGCAGTATTTT.

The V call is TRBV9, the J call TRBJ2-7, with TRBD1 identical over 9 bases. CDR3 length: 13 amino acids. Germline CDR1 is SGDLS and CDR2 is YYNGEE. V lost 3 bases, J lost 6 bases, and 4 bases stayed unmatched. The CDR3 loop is CASSGGTGFEQYF. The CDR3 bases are TGTGCCAGCAGCGGCGGGACAGGGTTCGAGCAGTACTTC.

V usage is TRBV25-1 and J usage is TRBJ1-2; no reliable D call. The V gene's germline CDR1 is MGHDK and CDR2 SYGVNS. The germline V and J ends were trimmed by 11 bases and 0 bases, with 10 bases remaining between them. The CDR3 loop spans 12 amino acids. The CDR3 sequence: CAVQRANYGYTF. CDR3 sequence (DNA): TGTGCCGTTCAGAGGGCTAACTATGGCTACACCTTC.

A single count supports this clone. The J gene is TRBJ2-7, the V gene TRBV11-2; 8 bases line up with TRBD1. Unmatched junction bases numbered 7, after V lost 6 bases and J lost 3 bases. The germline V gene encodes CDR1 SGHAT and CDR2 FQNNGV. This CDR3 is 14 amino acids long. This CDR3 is CASRHRGVLYEQYF. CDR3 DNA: TGTGCCAGCAGGCACAGGGGGGTCCTCTACGAGCAGTACTTC. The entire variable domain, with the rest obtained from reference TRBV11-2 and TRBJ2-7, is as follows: EAGVAQSPRYKIIEKRQSVAFWCNPISGHATLYWYQQILGQGPKLLIQFQNNGVVDDSQLPKDRFSAERLKGVDSTLKIQPAKLEDSAVYLCASRHRGVLYEQYFGPGTRLTVT.